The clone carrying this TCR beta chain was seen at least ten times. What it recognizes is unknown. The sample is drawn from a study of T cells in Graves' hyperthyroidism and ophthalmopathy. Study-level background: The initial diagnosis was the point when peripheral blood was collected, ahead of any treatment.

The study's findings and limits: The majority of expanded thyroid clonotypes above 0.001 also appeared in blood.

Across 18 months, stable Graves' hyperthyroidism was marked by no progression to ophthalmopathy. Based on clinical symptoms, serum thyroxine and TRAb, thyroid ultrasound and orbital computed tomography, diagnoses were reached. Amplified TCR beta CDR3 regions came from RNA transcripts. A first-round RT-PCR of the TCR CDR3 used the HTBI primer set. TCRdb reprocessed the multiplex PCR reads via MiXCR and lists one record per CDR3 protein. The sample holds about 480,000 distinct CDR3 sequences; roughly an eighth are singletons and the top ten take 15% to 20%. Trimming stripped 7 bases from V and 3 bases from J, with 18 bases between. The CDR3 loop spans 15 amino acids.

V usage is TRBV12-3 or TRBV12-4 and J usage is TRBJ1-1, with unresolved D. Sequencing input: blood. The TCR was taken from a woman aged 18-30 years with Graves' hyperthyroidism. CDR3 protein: CASTPLSGRHTEAFF. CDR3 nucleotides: TGTGCCAGCACCCCCCTCTCTGGGAGGCACACTGAAGCTTTCTTT.